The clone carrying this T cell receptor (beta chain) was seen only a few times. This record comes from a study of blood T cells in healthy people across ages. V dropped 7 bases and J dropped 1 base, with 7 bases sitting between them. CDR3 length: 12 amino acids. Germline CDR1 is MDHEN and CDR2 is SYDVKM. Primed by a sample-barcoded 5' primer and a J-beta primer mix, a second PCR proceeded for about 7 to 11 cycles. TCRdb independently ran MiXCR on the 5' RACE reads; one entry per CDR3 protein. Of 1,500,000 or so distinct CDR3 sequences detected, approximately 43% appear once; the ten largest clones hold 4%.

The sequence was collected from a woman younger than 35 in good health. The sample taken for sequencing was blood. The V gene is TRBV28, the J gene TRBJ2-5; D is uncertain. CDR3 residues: CASTASQETQYF. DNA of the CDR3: TGTGCCAGCACCGCGAGCCAAGAGACCCAGTACTTC. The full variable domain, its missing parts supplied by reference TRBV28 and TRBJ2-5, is DVKVTQSSRYLVKRTGEKVFLECVQDMDHENMFWYRQDPGLGLRLIYFSYDVKMKEKGDIPEGYSVSREKKERFSLILESASTNQTSMYLCASTASQETQYFGPGTRLLVL.